This TCR beta chain came from a study of T cell repertoires in cytomegalovirus infection (dated by TCRdb to about 2019). A note on the overall study: Donor HLA type was relevant to the analysis, as public TCR beta signatures indicated carriage of CMV infection together with the matching HLA type.

The paper's findings and limits, for the study overall: In the ex vivo response, HLA-C-restricted CMV-specific TCR beta clonotypes were dominant, and in two of eight donors the single most frequent clonotype came from this HLA-C-restricted group. In both this cohort and an independent roughly 400-donor cohort, the cumulative frequency of public TCR beta family members distinguished carriers of CMV infection plus the relevant HLA type.

The CDR3, cysteine through phenylalanine, is 20 amino acids long. Only CDR3 DNA is held: 60 bases, read in frame from base 1. The germline V gene (reference sequence) gives CDR1 as LNHDA and CDR2 as SQIVND. From V the trimming removes 3 bases and from J it removes 0 bases, while the gene matches leave 16 bases of the junction unaccounted for. This clonotype has at least ten counts. What this receptor recognizes is not known. The input lacks base qualities; no much larger clone sits a single base away. TCRdb lists the instrument as Illumina HiSeq 1500. The public reads were reanalyzed by TCRdb: fastp trimming at Q25, MiXCR alignment, in-frame beta chains only. Identical CDR3 protein sequences are pooled into one entry, listed with their most common genes and DNA. Recorded for this sample are approximately 490,000 distinct CDR3 sequences; 11% of them occurred a single time. Roughly 10% of the sample belongs to the ten largest clones.

Sequenced material: PBMCs. The clonotype originates from a human donor in good health (CMV status not recorded). Some clones in this sample may be carry-over from other donors' samples. Rearrangement joined TRBV19 to TRBJ2-7; a stretch of 11 junction bases matches TRBD1. The DNA is as follows: TGTGCCAGTAGTATTCTACCATCAACACTGGACAGGGGGCCCTCCTACGAGCAGTACTTC. It encodes CASSILPSTLDRGPSYEQYF.